This record looks at one T cell receptor beta chain sequence and its context. Its antigen is undetermined. The donors, all of them Caucasian adults, lived in Nashville, Tennessee. The CDR3 is made up of 14 amino acids. Trimming shortened V by 4 bases and J by 0 bases, and 10 bases separated the two germline ends. In germline, CDR1 is SGHRS, CDR2 YFSETQ. The sample originates from a study of shared clonotypes between healthy human individuals. Data came from immunoSEQ multiplex PCR; TCRdb stores just in-frame clones and leaves some out. The data hold 1.6 million or so clones, with roughly 98.5% observed a single time. The study, taken as a whole, reports: Non-shared clonotypes displayed generation probabilities falling below those of clonotypes present in all four donors.

The chain is built from TRBV5-1 and TRBJ1-1; the D is unclear. Sample: naive CD4+ T cells sorted from blood. Subset reported: CD45RA+ positively selected. The source is a man aged 25-45 years in good health. The CDR3 protein is CASSLQLLNTEAFF. The DNA for the CDR3 is TGCGCCAGCAGCCTACAGCTTTTGAACACTGAAGCTTTCTTT.